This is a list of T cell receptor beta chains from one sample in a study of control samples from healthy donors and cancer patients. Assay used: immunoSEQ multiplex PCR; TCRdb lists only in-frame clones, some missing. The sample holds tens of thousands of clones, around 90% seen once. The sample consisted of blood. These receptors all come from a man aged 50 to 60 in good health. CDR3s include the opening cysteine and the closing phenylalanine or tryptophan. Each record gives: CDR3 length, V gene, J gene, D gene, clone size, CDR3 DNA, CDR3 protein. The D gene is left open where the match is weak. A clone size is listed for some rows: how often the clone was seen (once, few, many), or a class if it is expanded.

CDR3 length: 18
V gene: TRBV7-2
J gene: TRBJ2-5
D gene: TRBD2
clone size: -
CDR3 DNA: TGTGCCAGCAGCTTAGCTGCGGCGGTAGCGGGAGTCTGGGAGACCCAGTACTTC
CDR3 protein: CASSLAAAVAGVWETQYF

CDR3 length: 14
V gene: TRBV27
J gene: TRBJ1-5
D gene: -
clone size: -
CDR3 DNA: TGTGCCAGCAGTTTAGCGGCCCTTAATCAGCCCCAGCATTTT
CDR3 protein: CASSLAALNQPQHF

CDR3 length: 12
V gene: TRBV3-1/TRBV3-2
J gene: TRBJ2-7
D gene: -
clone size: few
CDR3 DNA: TGTGCCAGCAGCCAAACTTTCTACGAGCAGTACTTC
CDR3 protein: CASSQTFYEQYF

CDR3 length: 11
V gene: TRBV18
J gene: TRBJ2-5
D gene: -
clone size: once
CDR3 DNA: TGTGCCAGCTCACCCGAAGAGACCCAGTACTTC
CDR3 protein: CASSPEETQYF

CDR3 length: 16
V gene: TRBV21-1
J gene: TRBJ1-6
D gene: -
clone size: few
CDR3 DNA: TGTGCCAGCAGCATACCCGACAGGGAAAGGCAATCACCCCTCCACTTT
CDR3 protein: CASSIPDRERQSPLHF

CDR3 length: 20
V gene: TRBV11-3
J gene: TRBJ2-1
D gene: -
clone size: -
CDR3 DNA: TGTGCCAGCAGCTCCGCCCCAGGGGGTGCGGGAGTAGGGTCCTACAATGAGCAGTTCTTC
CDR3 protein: CASSSAPGGAGVGSYNEQFF

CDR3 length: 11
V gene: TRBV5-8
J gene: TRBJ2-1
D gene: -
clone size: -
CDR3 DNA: TGTGCCAGCAGCGTTATCCTGATGTTCTTCTTC
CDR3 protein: CASSVILMFFF

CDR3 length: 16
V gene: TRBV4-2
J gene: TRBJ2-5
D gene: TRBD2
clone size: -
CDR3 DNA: TGTGCCAGCAGCCCAGCTGGGACTAGCGGGAAGGAGACCCAGTACTTC
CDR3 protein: CASSPAGTSGKETQYF

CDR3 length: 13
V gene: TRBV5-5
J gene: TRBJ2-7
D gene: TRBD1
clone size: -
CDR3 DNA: TGTGCCAGCAGCTTGGAGACAGGGCTCGAGCAGTACTTC
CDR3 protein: CASSLETGLEQYF

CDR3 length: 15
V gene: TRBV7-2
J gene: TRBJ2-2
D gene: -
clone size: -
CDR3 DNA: TGTGCCAGCAGAACAACCGGGACCCTCACCGGGGAGCTGTTTTTT
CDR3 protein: CASRTTGTLTGELFF

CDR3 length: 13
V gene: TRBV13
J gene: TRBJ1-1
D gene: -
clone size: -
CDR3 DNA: TGTGCCAGCAGCCCGGGGGGGATCACTGAAGCTTTCTTT
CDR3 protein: CASSPGGITEAFF

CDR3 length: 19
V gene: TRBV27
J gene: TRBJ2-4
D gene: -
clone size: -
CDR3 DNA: TGTGCCAGCAGTTTATCCGCAATACCATTAGGGACAGCCAAAAACATTCAGTACTTC
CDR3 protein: CASSLSAIPLGTAKNIQYF

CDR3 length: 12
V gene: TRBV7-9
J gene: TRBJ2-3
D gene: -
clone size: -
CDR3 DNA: TGTGCCAGCAGCCAGGACAGCGATACGCAGTATTTT
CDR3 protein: CASSQDSDTQYF

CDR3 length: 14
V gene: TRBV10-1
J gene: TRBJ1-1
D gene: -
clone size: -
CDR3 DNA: TGCGCCAGCAGTGTGGGCGGCCTATACACTGAAGCTTTCTTT
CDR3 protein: CASSVGGLYTEAFF

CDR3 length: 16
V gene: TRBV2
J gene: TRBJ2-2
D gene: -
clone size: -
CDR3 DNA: TGTGCCAGCAGTGCCCTTACTAGCCCGAACACCGGGGAGCTGTTTTTT
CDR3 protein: CASSALTSPNTGELFF

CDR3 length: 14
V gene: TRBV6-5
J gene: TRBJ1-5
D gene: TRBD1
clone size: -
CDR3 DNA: TGTGCCAGCAATTCGGCACAGGGGGCTCAGCCCCAGCATTTT
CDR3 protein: CASNSAQGAQPQHF

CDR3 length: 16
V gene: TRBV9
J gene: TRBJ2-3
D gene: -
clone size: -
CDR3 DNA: TGTGCCAGCAGCGCCGTTGGGGGCAGCAGCACAGATACGCAGTATTTT
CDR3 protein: CASSAVGGSSTDTQYF

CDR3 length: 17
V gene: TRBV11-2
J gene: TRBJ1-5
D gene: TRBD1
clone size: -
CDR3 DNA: TGTGCCAGCAGCTTAGTTCCCCACACAGGGGACAATCAGCCCCAGCATTTT
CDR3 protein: CASSLVPHTGDNQPQHF

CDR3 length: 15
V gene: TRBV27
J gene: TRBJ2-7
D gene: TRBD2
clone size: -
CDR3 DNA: TGTGCCAGCAGTTTATCGCGGGAGGGCCGTTCCGAGCAGTACTTC
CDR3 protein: CASSLSREGRSEQYF

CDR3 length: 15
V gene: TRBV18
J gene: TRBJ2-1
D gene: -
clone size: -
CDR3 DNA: TGTGCCAGCTCACCGTCCGGGACGGTGAAGGGTGAGCAGTTCTTC
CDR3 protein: CASSPSGTVKGEQFF

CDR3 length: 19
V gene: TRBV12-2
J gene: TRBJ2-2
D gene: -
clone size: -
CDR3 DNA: TGTGCAAGTCGCTCCTATGCGAGGGGCCAAACTGCGAACACCGGGGAGCTGTTTTTT
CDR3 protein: CASRSYARGQTANTGELFF

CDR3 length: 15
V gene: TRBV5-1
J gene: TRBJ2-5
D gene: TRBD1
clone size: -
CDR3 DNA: TGCGCCAGCAGCTTGGCCGGGACAGGGGCATCCCCGGAGTACTTC
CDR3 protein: CASSLAGTGASPEYF

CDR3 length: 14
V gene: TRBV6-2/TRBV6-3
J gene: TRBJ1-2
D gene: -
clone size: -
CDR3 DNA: TGTGCCAGCAGTTACGGGGGGCCAGTTGATGGCTACACCTTC
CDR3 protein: CASSYGGPVDGYTF

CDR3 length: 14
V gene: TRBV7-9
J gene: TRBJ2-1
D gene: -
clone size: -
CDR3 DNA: TGTGCCAGCAGCTTATCCAGCTCCTACAATGAGCAGTTCTTC
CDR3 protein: CASSLSSSYNEQFF

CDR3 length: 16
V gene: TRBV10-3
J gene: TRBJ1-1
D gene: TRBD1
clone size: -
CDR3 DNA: TGTGCCATCAGTGTGAAAGAGGGGACAGGGAACACTGAAGCTTTCTTT
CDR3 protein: CAISVKEGTGNTEAFF

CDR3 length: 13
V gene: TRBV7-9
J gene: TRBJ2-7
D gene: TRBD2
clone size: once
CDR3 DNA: TGTGCCAGCAGCTTGGGACTACCTGGCGAGCAGTACTTC
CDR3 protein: CASSLGLPGEQYF

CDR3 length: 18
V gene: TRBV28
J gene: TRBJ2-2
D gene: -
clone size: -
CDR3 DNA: TGTGCCAGCAGTTCACACTCCGGACTCCCTCTAAACACCGGGGAGCTGTTTTTT
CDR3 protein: CASSSHSGLPLNTGELFF

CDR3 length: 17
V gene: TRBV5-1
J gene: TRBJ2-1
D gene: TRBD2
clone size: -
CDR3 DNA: TGCGCCAGCAGCTTTCGGACTAGCGGGAGGTTTGACAATGAGCAGTTCTTC
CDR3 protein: CASSFRTSGRFDNEQFF

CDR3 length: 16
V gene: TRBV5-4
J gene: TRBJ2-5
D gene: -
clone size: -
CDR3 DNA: TGTGCCAGCAGCTTGGATGATTCGCTCCCGCAAGAGACCCAGTACTTC
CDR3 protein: CASSLDDSLPQETQYF

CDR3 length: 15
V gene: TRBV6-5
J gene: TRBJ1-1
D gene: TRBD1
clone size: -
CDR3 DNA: TGTGCCAGCAGTCCGAGACAGGGTCGGTCCACTGAAGCTTTCTTT
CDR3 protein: CASSPRQGRSTEAFF

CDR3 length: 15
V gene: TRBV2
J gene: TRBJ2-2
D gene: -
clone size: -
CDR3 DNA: TGTGCCAGCAAGGCGGACGGCTCAAACACCGGGGAGCTGTTTTTT
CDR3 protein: CASKADGSNTGELFF

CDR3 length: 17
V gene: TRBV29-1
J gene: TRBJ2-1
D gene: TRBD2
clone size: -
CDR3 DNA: TGCAGCGCCACAACCAGTACTAGCGGGAAGTTCTACAATGAGCAGTTCTTC
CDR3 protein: CSATTSTSGKFYNEQFF

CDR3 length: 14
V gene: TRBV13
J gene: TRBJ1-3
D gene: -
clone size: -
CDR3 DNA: TGTGCCAGCAGCCCCCGGACAGCAGGAAACACCATATATTTT
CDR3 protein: CASSPRTAGNTIYF

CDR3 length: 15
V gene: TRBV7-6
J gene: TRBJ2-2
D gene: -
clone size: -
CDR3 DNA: TGTGCCAGCAGCCCAACGACCCTAATTACCGGGGAGCTGTTTTTT
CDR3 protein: CASSPTTLITGELFF

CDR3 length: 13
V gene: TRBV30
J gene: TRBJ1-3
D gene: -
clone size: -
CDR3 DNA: TGTGCCTGGACTGGGGGACCTGGAAACACCATATATTTT
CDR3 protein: CAWTGGPGNTIYF

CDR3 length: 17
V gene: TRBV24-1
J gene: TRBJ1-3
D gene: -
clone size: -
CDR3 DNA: TGTGCCACCAGTGACTCGGCCCCCTTAAGCTCTGGAAACACCATATATTTT
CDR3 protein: CATSDSAPLSSGNTIYF

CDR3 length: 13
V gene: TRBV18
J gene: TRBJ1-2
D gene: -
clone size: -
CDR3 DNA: TGTGCCAGCTCACCCACGGCTGACTATGGCTACACCTTC
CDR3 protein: CASSPTADYGYTF

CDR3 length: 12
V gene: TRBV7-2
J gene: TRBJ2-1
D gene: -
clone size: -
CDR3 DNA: TGTGCCAGCAGCTTAGTGGGGAATGAGCAGTTCTTC
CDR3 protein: CASSLVGNEQFF

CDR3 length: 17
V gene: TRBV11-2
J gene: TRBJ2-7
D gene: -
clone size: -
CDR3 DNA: TGTGCCAGCAGCTTAGTTTGGTCGGATTCAGAATTTTACGAGCAGTACTTC
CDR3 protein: CASSLVWSDSEFYEQYF

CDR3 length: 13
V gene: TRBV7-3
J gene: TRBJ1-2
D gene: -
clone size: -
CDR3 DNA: TGTGCCAGCAGCGAACAGGGCTCCTATGGCTACACCTTC
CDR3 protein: CASSEQGSYGYTF

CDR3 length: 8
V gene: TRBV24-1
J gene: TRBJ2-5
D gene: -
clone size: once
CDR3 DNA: TGTGCCATAAGAACGGAGTACTTC
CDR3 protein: CAIRTEYF

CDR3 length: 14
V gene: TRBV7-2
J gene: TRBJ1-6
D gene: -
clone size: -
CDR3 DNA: TGTGCCAGCAGCTTAGAGGGGTGGAATTCACCCCTCCACTTT
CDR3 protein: CASSLEGWNSPLHF